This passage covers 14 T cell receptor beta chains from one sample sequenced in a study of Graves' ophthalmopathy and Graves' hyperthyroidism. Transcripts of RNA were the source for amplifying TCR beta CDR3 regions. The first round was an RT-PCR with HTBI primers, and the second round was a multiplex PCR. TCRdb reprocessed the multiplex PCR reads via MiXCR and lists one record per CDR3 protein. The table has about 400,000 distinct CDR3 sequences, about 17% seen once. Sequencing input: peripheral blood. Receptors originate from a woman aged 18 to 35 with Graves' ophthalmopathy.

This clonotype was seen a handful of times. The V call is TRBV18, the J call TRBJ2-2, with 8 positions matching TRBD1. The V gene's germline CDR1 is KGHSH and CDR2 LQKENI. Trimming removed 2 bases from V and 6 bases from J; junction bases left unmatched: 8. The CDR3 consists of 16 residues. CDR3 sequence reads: CASSPYGQGRAGELFF. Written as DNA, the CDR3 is TGTGCCAGCTCACCATACGGACAGGGTCGGGCCGGGGAGCTGTTTTTT. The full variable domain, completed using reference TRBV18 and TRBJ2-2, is NAGVMQNPRHLVRRRGQEARLRCSPMKGHSHVYWYRQLPEEGLKFMVYLQKENIIDESGMPKERFSAEFPKEGPSILRIQQVVRGDSAAYFCASSPYGQGRAGELFFGEGSRLTVL.

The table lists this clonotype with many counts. DNA of the CDR3: TGTGCCAGCACCCTGGGGGCAGGGACTGGGAGCGAGCAGTACTTC. Translation: CASTLGAGTGSEQYF. The chain joins TRBV2 to TRBJ2-7; either TRBD1 or TRBD2 may fit D (6 bases each). V lost 7 bases and J 6 bases, leaving 22 bases between the germline ends. The CDR3 is 15 amino acids. Germline V gene lookup returns CDR1 SNHLY and CDR2 FYNNEI. The variable domain in full, completed from reference TRBV2 and TRBJ2-7, reads EPEVTQTPSHQVTQMGQEVILRCVPISNHLYFYWYRQILGQKVEFLVSFYNNEISEKSEIFDDQFSVERPDGSNFTLKIRSTKLEDSAMYFCASTLGAGTGSEQYFGPGTRLTVT.

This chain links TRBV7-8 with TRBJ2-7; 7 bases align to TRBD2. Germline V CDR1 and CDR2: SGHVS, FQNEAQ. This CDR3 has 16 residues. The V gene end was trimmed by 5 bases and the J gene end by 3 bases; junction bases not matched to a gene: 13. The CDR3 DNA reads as TGTGCCAGCAGCCCTCCCGGGGCAGCGGGGCTCTACGAGCAGTACTTC. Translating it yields CASSPPGAAGLYEQYF.

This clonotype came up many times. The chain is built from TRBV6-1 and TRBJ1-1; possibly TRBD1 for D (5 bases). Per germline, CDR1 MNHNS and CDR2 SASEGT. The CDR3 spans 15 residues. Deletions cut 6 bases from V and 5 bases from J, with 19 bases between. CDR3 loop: CASRRNGGDETEAFF. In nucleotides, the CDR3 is TGTGCCAGCAGGAGGAATGGGGGGGATGAGACTGAAGCTTTCTTT.

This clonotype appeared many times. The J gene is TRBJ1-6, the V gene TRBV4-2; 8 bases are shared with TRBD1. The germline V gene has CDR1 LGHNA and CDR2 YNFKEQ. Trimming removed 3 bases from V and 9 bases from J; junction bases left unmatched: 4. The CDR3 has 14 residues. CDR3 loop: CASSQTGEVSPLHF. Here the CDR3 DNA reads TGTGCCAGCAGCCAGACAGGGGAGGTTTCACCCCTCCACTTT.

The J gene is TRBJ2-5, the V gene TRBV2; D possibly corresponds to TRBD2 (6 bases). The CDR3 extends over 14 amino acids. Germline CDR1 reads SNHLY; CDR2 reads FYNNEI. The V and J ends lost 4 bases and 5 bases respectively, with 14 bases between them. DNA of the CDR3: TGTGCCAGCAGTGGGTCGGGGAGCGGGGAGACCCAGTACTTC. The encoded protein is CASSGSGSGETQYF.

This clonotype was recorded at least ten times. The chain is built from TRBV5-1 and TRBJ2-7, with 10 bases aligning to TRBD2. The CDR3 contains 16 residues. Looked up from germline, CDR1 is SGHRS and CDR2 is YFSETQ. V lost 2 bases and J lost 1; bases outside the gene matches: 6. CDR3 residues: CASSLAGTSASYEQYF. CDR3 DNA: TGCGCCAGCAGCTTAGCCGGGACTAGCGCTTCCTACGAGCAGTACTTC.

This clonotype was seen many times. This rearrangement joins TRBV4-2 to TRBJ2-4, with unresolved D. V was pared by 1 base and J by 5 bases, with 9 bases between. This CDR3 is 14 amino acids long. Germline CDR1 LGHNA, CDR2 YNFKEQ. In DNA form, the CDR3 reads TGTGCCAGCAGCCAAGGGGCAAGGGAAAACATTCAGTACTTC. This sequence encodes CASSQGARENIQYF.

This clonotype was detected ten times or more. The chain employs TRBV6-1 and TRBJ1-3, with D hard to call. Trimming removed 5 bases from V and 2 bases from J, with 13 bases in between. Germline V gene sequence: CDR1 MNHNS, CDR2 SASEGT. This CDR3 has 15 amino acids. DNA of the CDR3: TGTGCCAGCAGTCCCCTCTCCGTGGCTGGAAACACCATATATTTT. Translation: CASSPLSVAGNTIYF.

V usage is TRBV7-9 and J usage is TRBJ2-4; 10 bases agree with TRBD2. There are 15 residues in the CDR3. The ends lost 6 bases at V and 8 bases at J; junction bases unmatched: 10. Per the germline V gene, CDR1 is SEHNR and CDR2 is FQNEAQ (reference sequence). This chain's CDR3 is CASSPRLAGGDIQYF. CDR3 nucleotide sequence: TGTGCCAGCAGTCCAAGACTAGCGGGCGGGGACATTCAGTACTTC.

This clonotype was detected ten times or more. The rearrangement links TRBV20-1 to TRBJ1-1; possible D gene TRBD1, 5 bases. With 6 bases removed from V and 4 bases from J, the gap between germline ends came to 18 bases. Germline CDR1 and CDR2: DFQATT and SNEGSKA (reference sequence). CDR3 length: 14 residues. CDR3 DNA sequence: TGCAGTGCCTTTCAGGGCTATCTTAGCACTGAAGCTTTCTTT. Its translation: CSAFQGYLSTEAFF.

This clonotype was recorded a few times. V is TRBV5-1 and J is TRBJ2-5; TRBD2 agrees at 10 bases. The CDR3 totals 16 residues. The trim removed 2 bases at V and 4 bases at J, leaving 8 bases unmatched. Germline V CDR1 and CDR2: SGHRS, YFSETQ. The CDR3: CASSFSQVAGGETQYF. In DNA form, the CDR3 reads TGCGCCAGCAGCTTCTCCCAGGTAGCGGGAGGAGAGACCCAGTACTTC.

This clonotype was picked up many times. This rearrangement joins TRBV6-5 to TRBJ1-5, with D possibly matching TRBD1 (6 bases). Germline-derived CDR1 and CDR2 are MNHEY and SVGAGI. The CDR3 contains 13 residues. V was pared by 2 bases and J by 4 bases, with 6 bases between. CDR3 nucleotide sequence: TGTGCCAGCAGTTACGACAGGAATCAGCCCCAGCATTTT. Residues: CASSYDRNQPQHF.

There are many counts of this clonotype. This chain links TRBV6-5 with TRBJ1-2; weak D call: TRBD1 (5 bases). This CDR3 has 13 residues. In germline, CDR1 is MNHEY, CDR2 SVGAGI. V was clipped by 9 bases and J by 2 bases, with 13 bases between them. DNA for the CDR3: TGTGCCAGTCGGGGGGGGGGGAACTATGGCTACACCTTC. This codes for CASRGGGNYGYTF.